The clone carrying this T cell receptor (beta chain) was counted ten times or more. CDR3 length: 17 amino acids. V was trimmed by 0 bases and J by 4 bases, leaving 18 bases between them. Per germline, CDR1 KGHSY and CDR2 FQNENV. TCRdb ran MiXCR on the 5' RACE reads and lists one entry per CDR3 protein. The table records around 290,000 distinct CDR3 sequences, nearly 9.5% of them present only once. The data are from a study of identical twins. These data were also reused for a study on yellow fever vaccine responses in identical twins.

The receptor was derived from a woman younger than 30 in good health. Sequenced material: CD8+ T cells sorted from blood. J is TRBJ1-2 and V is TRBV16; D gene uncertain. The CDR3, as DNA: TGTGCCAGCAGCCAATCTGTTTCGGGTGGAATTCTCTATGGCTACACCTTC. Its translation is CASSQSVSGGILYGYTF.